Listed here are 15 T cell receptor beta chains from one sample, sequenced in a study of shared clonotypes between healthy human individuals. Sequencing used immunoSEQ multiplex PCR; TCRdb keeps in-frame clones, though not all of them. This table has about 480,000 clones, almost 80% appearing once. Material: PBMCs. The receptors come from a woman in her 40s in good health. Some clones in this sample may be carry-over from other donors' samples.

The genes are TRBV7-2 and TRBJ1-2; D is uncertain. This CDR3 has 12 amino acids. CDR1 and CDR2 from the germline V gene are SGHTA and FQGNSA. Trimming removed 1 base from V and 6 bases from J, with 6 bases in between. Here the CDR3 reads CASSLVPHGYTF. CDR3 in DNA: TGTGCCAGCAGCTTAGTGCCCCATGGCTACACCTTC.

The CDR3 reads CAISARPVGEVDYEQYF. CDR3 nucleotides: TGTGCCATCAGTGCCCGGCCCGTAGGGGAGGTCGACTACGAGCAGTACTTC. The rearrangement uses TRBV10-3 and TRBJ2-7; weak D call: TRBD2 (6 bases). The CDR3 extends over 17 amino acids. The germline V gene has CDR1 ENHRY and CDR2 SYGVKD. V lost 4 bases, J lost 3 bases, and 22 bases lay in between.

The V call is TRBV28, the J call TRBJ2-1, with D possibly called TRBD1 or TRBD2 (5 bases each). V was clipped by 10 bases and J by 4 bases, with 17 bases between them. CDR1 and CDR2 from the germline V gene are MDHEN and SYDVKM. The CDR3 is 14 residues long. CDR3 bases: TGTGCCACCCAAACCGGGACGGCATACAATGAGCAGTTCTTC. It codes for CATQTGTAYNEQFF.

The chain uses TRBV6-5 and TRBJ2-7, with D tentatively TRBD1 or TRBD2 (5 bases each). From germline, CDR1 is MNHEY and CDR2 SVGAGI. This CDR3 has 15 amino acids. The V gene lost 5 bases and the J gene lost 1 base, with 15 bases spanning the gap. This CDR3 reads CASSGGTRGSYEQYF. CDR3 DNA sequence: TGTGCCAGCAGTGGCGGAACTAGGGGATCCTACGAGCAGTACTTC.

CDR3 bases: TGTGCCAGCTCACCGGGACAGGGGGGCGCAGATACGCAGTATTTT. Translated: CASSPGQGGADTQYF. This sequence joins TRBV18 and TRBJ2-3; 11 bases match TRBD1. Looked up from germline, CDR1 is KGHSH and CDR2 is LQKENI. The CDR3 is made up of 15 amino acids. V lost 3 bases, J lost 4 bases, and 3 bases stayed unmatched. Full variable domain (remainder filled in from reference TRBV18 and TRBJ2-3): NAGVMQNPRHLVRRRGQEARLRCSPMKGHSHVYWYRQLPEEGLKFMVYLQKENIIDESGMPKERFSAEFPKEGPSILRIQQVVRGDSAAYFCASSPGQGGADTQYFGPGTRLTVL.

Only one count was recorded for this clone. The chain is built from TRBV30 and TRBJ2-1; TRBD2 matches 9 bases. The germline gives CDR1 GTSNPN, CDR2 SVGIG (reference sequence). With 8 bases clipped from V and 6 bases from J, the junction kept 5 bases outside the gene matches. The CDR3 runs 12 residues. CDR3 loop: CAGGRGGNEQFF. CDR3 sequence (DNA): TGTGCCGGCGGGAGGGGGGGCAATGAGCAGTTCTTC.

This CDR3 reads CSVRLAGRGFGEQFF. The CDR3 DNA reads TGCAGCGTTCGACTAGCGGGAAGGGGGTTTGGTGAGCAGTTCTTC. The chain employs TRBV29-1 and TRBJ2-1; TRBD2 matches at 11 bases. The V gene end was trimmed by 5 bases and the J gene end by 9 bases; junction bases not matched to a gene: 12. This CDR3 has 15 residues. CDR1 and CDR2 (germline): SQVTM, ANQGSEA.

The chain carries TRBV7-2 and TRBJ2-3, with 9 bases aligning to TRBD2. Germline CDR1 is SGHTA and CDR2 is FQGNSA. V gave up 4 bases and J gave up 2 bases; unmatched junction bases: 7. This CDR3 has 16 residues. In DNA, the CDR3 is TGTGCCAGCAGCTCCTTAGCGGGAGCCCTCACAGATACGCAGTATTTT. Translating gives CASSSLAGALTDTQYF.

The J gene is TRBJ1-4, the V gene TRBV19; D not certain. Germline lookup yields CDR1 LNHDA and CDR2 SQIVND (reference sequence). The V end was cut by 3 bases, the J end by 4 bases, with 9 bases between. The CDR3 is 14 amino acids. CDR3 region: CASSIFGRNEKLFF. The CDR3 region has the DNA TGTGCCAGTAGTATCTTTGGCCGTAATGAAAAACTGTTTTTT.

The CDR3 loop reads CASEREGVEGGELFF. The CDR3 DNA reads as TGTGCCAGCGAGCGGGAGGGGGTAGAAGGCGGGGAGCTGTTTTTT. The J gene is TRBJ2-2, the V gene TRBV2, with 10 bases aligning to TRBD2. The germline CDR1 and CDR2 sequences are SNHLY and FYNNEI. The length of the CDR3 is 15 residues. V dropped 8 bases and J dropped 7; count of bases not matched to a gene: 10.

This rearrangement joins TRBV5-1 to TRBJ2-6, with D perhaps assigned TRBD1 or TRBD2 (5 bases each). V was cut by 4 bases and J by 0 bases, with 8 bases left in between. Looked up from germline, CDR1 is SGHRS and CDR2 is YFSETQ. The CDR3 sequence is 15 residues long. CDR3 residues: CASSLGTSGANVLTF. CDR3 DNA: TGCGCCAGCAGCCTGGGGACCTCTGGGGCCAACGTCCTGACTTTC.

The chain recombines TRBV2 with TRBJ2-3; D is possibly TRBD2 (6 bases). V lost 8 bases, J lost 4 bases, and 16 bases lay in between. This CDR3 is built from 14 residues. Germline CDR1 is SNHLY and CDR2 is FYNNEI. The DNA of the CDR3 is TGTGCCAGCGGAGGAGGGAGTCGGGCAGATACGCAGTATTTT. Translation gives CASGGGSRADTQYF. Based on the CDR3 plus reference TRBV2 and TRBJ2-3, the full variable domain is EPEVTQTPSHQVTQMGQEVILRCVPISNHLYFYWYRQILGQKVEFLVSFYNNEISEKSEIFDDQFSVERPDGSNFTLKIRSTKLEDSAMYFCASGGGSRADTQYFGPGTRLTVL.

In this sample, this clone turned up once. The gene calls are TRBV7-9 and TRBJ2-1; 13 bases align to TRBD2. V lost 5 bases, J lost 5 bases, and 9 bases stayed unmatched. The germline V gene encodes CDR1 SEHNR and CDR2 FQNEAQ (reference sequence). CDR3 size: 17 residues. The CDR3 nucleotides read TGTGCCAGCAGCCGCGGACTAGCGGGAGCGCCTAACAATGAGCAGTTCTTC. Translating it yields CASSRGLAGAPNNEQFF.

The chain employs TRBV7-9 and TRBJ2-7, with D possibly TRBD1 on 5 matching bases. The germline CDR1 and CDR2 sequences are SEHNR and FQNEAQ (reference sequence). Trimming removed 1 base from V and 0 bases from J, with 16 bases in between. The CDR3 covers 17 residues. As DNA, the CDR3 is TGTGCCAGCAGCTTAGTCGGCGACAGCGATACCTCCTACGAGCAGTACTTC. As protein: CASSLVGDSDTSYEQYF. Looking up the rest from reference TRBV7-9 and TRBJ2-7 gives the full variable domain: DTGVSQNPRHKITKRGQNVTFRCDPISEHNRLYWYRQTLGQGPEFLTYFQNEAQLEKSRLLSDRFSAERPKGSFSTLEIQRTEQGDSAMYLCASSLVGDSDTSYEQYFGPGTRLTVT.

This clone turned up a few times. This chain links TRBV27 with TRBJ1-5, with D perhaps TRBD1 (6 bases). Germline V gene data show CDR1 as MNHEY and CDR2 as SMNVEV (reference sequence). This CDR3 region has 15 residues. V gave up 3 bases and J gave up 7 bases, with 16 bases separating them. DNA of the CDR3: TGTGCCAGCAGTTTTTCCTCGACAGGAAGGCAGCCCCAGCATTTT. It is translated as CASSFSSTGRQPQHF.